Included here is one T cell receptor (beta chain) sequence, with context. Per the germline V gene, CDR1 is SGHRS and CDR2 is YFSETQ. V lost 2 bases to trimming and J lost 5 bases; unmatched junction nucleotides: 6. The CDR3 totals 15 residues. The data were produced by immunoSEQ multiplex PCR, yet TCRdb's version contains in-frame clones alone and is incomplete. The profile shows over 7,000 clones, 79% of them singletons. This specimen comes from a study of tumor-infiltrating lymphocytes in localized non-small cell lung cancer. The specimen was uninvolved lung tissue not adjacent to the tumor. This TCR was sampled from a human donor with non-small cell lung cancer. The rearrangement uses TRBV5-1 and TRBJ2-2; 7 bases match TRBD2. This CDR3 reads CASSFRREKTGELFF. The DNA for the CDR3 is TGCGCCAGCAGCTTCCGGCGGGAGAAAACCGGGGAGCTGTTTTTT. The complete variable domain, with remaining parts taken from reference TRBV5-1 and TRBJ2-2, reads KAGVTQTPRYLIKTRGQQVTLSCSPISGHRSVSWYQQTPGQGLQFLFEYFSETQRNKGNFPGRFSGRQFSNSRSEMNVSTLELGDSALYLCASSFRREKTGELFFGEGSRLTVL.